The clone carrying this T cell receptor (beta chain) was observed a handful of times. Ipilimumab-mediated CTLA-4 blockade plus focal radiation was given to patients having chemo-refractory metastatic non-small-cell lung cancer. This record belongs to a study of radiotherapy plus CTLA-4 blockade in lung cancer. The overall study: For less than 20% of patients, objective responses occurred, and around 31% had disease control.

Germline CDR1 and CDR2: SNHLY and FYNNEI. Unmatched junction bases numbered 14, after V lost 3 bases and J lost 10 bases. The CDR3 loop spans 15 amino acids. Clones were read by immunoSEQ multiplex PCR, and TCRdb kept only the in-frame ones, dropping some. The profile shows 81,000 or so clones, around 87% of them singletons. The input for sequencing was peripheral blood, taken from a patient treated with radiotherapy plus ipilimumab. The V and J genes are TRBV2 and TRBJ2-5, with 7 bases fitting TRBD1. The sequence was collected from a human donor with non-small cell lung cancer who had stable disease on radiotherapy plus ipilimumab. This CDR3 is CASSESRGQEGYQYF. The CDR3 region has the DNA TGTGCCAGCAGTGAGAGTAGGGGGCAGGAAGGTTACCAGTACTTC.